The rows below give T cell receptor beta chains drawn from one sample of a study of control samples from healthy donors and cancer patients. The table came from immunoSEQ multiplex PCR; TCRdb's copy has only in-frame clones and leaves some out. The repertoire holds about 160,000 clones, with nearly 96% as singletons. The sequenced sample consisted of blood. These receptors were obtained from a woman aged 25 to 39 in good health. CDR3s include the opening cysteine and the closing phenylalanine or tryptophan. A D gene is named only where the DNA matches it firmly. Where a row states a size, it is once, few, many or the class of an expanded clone; other rows omit it.

D gene | J gene | clone size | V gene | CDR3 protein | CDR3 DNA
. | TRBJ2-3 | . | TRBV13 | CASSLWELGSGGETSTDTQYF | TGTGCCAGCAGCTTATGGGAGTTGGGTTCAGGGGGGGAAACTTCCACAGATACGCAGTATTTT
TRBD2 | TRBJ2-1 | . | TRBV10-3 | CAISTTPLLASGRAGNEQFF | TGTGCCATCAGTACCACACCCCTCCTCGCTAGCGGGAGGGCTGGGAATGAGCAGTTCTTC
. | TRBJ1-1 | . | TRBV9 | CASSAGPNTEAFF | TGTGCCAGCAGCGCCGGCCCGAACACTGAAGCTTTCTTT
. | TRBJ2-2 | . | TRBV18 | CASSPTGPSNTGELFF | TGTGCCAGCTCACCTACCGGACCGTCGAACACCGGGGAGCTGTTTTTT
. | TRBJ1-2 | . | TRBV7-2 | CASSQTVHGGYTF | TGTGCCAGCAGCCAGACAGTTCATGGGGGCTACACCTTC
TRBD2 | TRBJ2-3 | . | TRBV5-4 | CASNIAGADTQYF | TGTGCCAGCAACATAGCGGGCGCAGATACGCAGTATTTT
. | TRBJ2-2 | . | TRBV2 | CASSGWYGQGGELFF | TGTGCCAGCAGTGGGTGGTATGGGCAGGGCGGGGAGCTGTTTTTT
. | TRBJ2-7 | . | TRBV19 | CASSRLTGWYEQYF | TGTGCCAGTAGCAGATTGACAGGATGGTACGAGCAGTACTTC
. | TRBJ1-1 | once | TRBV7-9 | CASSQEAGDLNTEAFF | TGTGCCAGCAGCCAAGAGGCGGGGGATCTGAACACTGAAGCTTTCTTT
. | TRBJ1-5 | . | TRBV28 | CASSEFRVAQPQHF | TGTGCCAGCAGCGAGTTCAGGGTTGCTCAGCCCCAGCATTTT
TRBD2 | TRBJ2-5 | . | TRBV27 | CASRLAGVQETQYF | TGTGCCAGCAGACTAGCGGGTGTCCAAGAGACCCAGTACTTC
. | TRBJ2-1 | . | TRBV5-4 | CASSPWGPYNEQFF | TGTGCCAGCAGCCCCTGGGGACCCTACAATGAGCAGTTCTTC
TRBD1 | TRBJ2-5 | once | TRBV11-2 | CASSLELTGGETQYF | TGTGCCAGCAGCTTAGAGTTGACAGGGGGAGAGACCCAGTACTTC
TRBD2 | TRBJ2-1 | few | TRBV2 | CASSEGASGGPSEQFF | TGTGCCAGCAGTGAAGGGGCTAGCGGGGGGCCGAGTGAGCAGTTCTTC
TRBD2 | TRBJ2-3 | . | TRBV7-7 | CASSLAPGRGDTQYF | TGTGCTAGCAGCTTAGCGCCCGGGAGGGGAGATACGCAGTATTTT
. | TRBJ1-6 | . | TRBV19 | CASSLYKSSYNSPLHF | TGTGCCAGTAGTCTCTACAAGAGCTCCTATAATTCACCCCTCCACTTT
TRBD1 | TRBJ1-5 | . | TRBV2 | CASSRDSNSNQPQHF | TGTGCCAGCAGTCGGGACAGCAATAGCAATCAGCCCCAGCATTTT
TRBD1 | TRBJ1-1 | . | TRBV27 | CASSQGQGELNTEAFF | TGTGCCAGCAGCCAAGGACAGGGTGAATTGAACACTGAAGCTTTCTTT
TRBD1 | TRBJ2-2 | . | TRBV19 | CASSTWDRVNTGELFF | TGTGCCAGTAGTACCTGGGACAGGGTAAACACCGGGGAGCTGTTTTTT
. | TRBJ2-3 | . | TRBV7-2 | CASSRTRTDTQYF | TGTGCCAGCAGTCGAACGCGCACAGATACGCAGTATTTT
. | TRBJ2-1 | . | TRBV9 | CASSAGVGLSYNEQFF | TGTGCCAGCAGCGCCGGGGTTGGGTTATCCTACAATGAGCAGTTCTTC
. | TRBJ2-7 | once | TRBV6-1 | CASSEVTGGPGEQYF | TGTGCCAGCAGTGAAGTCACCGGGGGACCGGGCGAGCAGTACTTC
TRBD2 | TRBJ2-1 | . | TRBV2 | CASSLRRGGEVEQFF | TGTGCCAGCAGTCTTAGGCGGGGGGGAGAGGTTGAGCAGTTCTTC
. | TRBJ2-5 | . | TRBV10-1 | CASSIDRMGTQYF | TGCGCCAGCAGTATTGACAGGATGGGGACCCAGTACTTC
. | TRBJ2-7 | . | TRBV18 | CASSPPLSDEQYF | TGTGCCAGCTCACCACCTCTCAGTGACGAGCAGTACTTC
TRBD2 | TRBJ2-3 | once | TRBV9 | CASSVDRGGPDTQYF | TGTGCCAGCAGCGTAGATCGGGGAGGGCCTGATACGCAGTATTTT
TRBD1 | TRBJ1-4 | . | TRBV28 | CASSTTGAWEKLFF | TGTGCCAGCAGCACTACAGGGGCTTGGGAAAAACTGTTTTTT
TRBD1 | TRBJ1-2 | few | TRBV29-1 | CSAEGGGGYTF | TGCAGCGCGGAAGGGGGCGGTGGCTACACCTTC
. | TRBJ2-2 | . | TRBV3-1/TRBV3-2 | CASSQVGAGVNTGELFF | TGTGCCAGCAGCCAAGTGGGGGCAGGGGTTAACACCGGGGAGCTGTTTTTT
TRBD2 | TRBJ2-1 | . | TRBV14 | CASSQEGLLAGLFF | TGTGCCAGCAGCCAAGAGGGTTTACTAGCGGGACTGTTCTTC
TRBD1 | TRBJ2-7 | . | TRBV2 | CASSEDPGQLSYEQYF | TGTGCCAGCAGTGAGGATCCGGGACAGCTCTCCTACGAGCAGTACTTC
TRBD2 | TRBJ2-1 | . | TRBV6-4 | CASSAGLAAYNEQFF | TGTGCCAGCAGTGCGGGGCTAGCGGCCTACAATGAGCAGTTCTTC
. | TRBJ1-1 | . | TRBV7-2 | CASSLRGGELLNTEAFF | TGTGCCAGCAGCTTAAGGGGGGGCGAATTACTGAACACTGAAGCTTTCTTT
. | TRBJ1-5 | . | TRBV3-1/TRBV3-2 | CASSQGADQPQHF | TGTGCCAGCAGCCAAGGGGCGGATCAGCCCCAGCATTTT
TRBD1 | TRBJ1-1 | once | TRBV3-1/TRBV3-2 | CASSQEIVPLGQGNRSVQAFF | TGTGCCAGCAGCCAAGAGATCGTACCTTTAGGACAGGGTAACCGGAGTGTACAAGCTTTCTTT
. | TRBJ2-5 | . | TRBV19 | CASSRGDQETQYF | TGTGCCAGTAGTCGCGGAGACCAAGAGACCCAGTACTTC
. | TRBJ2-7 | . | TRBV10-2 | CATLAQYEQYF | TGCGCCACTCTGGCTCAATACGAGCAGTACTTC
. | TRBJ2-3 | once | TRBV30 | CAWSTSVIDTQYF | TGTGCCTGGTCGACCAGTGTTATAGATACGCAGTATTTT
TRBD1 | TRBJ2-7 | . | TRBV10-3 | CAISVDRGIGQYF | TGTGCCATCAGTGTGGACAGGGGGATCGGGCAGTACTTC
TRBD2 | TRBJ2-1 | once | TRBV6-2/TRBV6-3 | CASSYSGLAGGNEQFF | TGTGCCAGCAGTTACTCGGGACTAGCGGGAGGCAATGAGCAGTTCTTC
TRBD2 | TRBJ2-1 | . | TRBV28 | CASSLSGLAGRSSYNEQFF | TGTGCCAGCAGTCTAAGCGGACTAGCGGGTAGGAGCTCCTACAATGAGCAGTTCTTC
. | TRBJ2-3 | . | TRBV6-5 | CASRDYSDTQYF | TGTGCCAGCAGGGACTATTCAGATACGCAGTATTTT
. | TRBJ2-2 | . | TRBV4-1 | CASSQPGLGVGELFF | TGCGCCAGCAGCCAGCCGGGGCTTGGTGTTGGGGAGCTGTTTTTT
. | TRBJ2-7 | . | TRBV14 | CASQDSYEQYF | TGTGCCAGCCAGGACTCCTACGAGCAGTACTTC
TRBD2 | TRBJ2-7 | . | TRBV14 | CASSPAGVFSGGTHEQYF | TGTGCCAGCAGCCCAGCTGGTGTGTTTAGCGGGGGTACTCACGAGCAGTACTTC
. | TRBJ2-2 | . | TRBV7-9 | CASSFGGNTGELFF | TGTGCCAGCAGCTTTGGGGGCAACACCGGGGAGCTGTTTTTT
. | TRBJ2-1 | . | TRBV5-4 | CASSLAKRGGSYNEQFF | TGTGCCAGCAGCTTGGCCAAGAGGGGAGGATCCTACAATGAGCAGTTCTTC
. | TRBJ1-1 | . | TRBV5-1 | CASSFRGRGTEAFF | TGCGCCAGCAGCTTCCGGGGGCGCGGCACTGAAGCTTTCTTT
. | TRBJ2-1 | . | TRBV27 | CASSRGPYNEQFF | TGTGCCAGCAGCAGGGGACCATACAATGAGCAGTTCTTC
TRBD2 | TRBJ2-1 | . | TRBV4-1 | CASSQPRTSGSYNEQFF | TGCGCCAGCAGCCAGCCGAGGACTAGCGGGTCCTACAATGAGCAGTTCTTC
. | TRBJ1-1 | . | TRBV6-5 | CASSYWGPEAFF | TGTGCCAGCAGTTATTGGGGCCCTGAAGCTTTCTTT
TRBD1 | TRBJ2-7 | . | TRBV13 | CASSPWTGDYEQYF | TGTGCCAGCAGCCCTTGGACAGGAGACTACGAGCAGTACTTC